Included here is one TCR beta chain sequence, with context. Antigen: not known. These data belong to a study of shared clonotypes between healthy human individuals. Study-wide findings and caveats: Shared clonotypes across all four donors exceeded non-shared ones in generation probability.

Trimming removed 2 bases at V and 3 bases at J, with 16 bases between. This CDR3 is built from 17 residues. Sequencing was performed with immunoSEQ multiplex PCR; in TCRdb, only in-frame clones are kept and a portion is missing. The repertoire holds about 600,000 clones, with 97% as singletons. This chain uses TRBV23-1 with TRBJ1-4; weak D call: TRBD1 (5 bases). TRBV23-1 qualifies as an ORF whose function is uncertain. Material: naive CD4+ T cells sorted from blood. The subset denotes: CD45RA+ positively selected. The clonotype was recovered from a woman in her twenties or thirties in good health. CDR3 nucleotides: TGCGCCAGCAGTCAAGGGCTCGGGGGACCGGCTAATGAAAAACTGTTTTTT. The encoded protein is CASSQGLGGPANEKLFF.